This TCR beta chain was sequenced in a study of naive and memory T cell subsets. Study-level results: Especially in CD8 cells, naive repertoires contained a few larger clonotypes, possibly CD45RA-re-expressing memory cells. Over 90% of naive TCR sequences appeared only once, unlike memory subsets. From naive to CM, EM and EMRA, diversity decreased and Gini increased.

Two oligonucleotides, mixed equimolar, formed the beta constant-region primer covering TRBC1 and TRBC2. Four rounds of PCR amplified the ligated cDNA using nested alpha and beta constant-region primers plus SP2. Ligation attached a single-stranded oligonucleotide with a 12-nucleotide UMI and the SP2 primer to the cDNA 3' end. TCRdb itself ran the UMI-ligation and nested PCR reads through MiXCR, one entry per CDR3 protein. The profile covers around 83,000 distinct CDR3 sequences, with about 11% appearing a single time and just over 0.13% taken by the ten largest. Germline V lookup: CDR1 SEHNR, CDR2 FQNEAQ (reference sequence). There are 16 residues in the CDR3. V lost 2 bases, J lost 3 bases, and 17 bases lay in between. This clonotype was recorded a few times. What it binds is unknown.

The origin of this receptor is a human donor in good health. This chain uses TRBV7-9 with TRBJ2-7; D gene unclear. The source material was naive CD4+ T cells from blood. CDR3 protein: CASSLIGVPSDYEQYF. DNA for the CDR3: TGTGCCAGCAGCTTAATTGGCGTCCCCTCAGACTACGAGCAGTACTTC.